The source of this T cell receptor (beta chain) is a study of shared clonotypes between healthy human individuals. Overall study results and limits: Sharing of clonotypes among donors was expected to vary with sequencing depth. Sampling used blood alone; tissue repertoires probably differ.

Naive CD4+ cells were CD45RA-selected; the remaining cells were memory. This clone was counted a single time. The target antigen is unknown. The assay used deep level. The method was immunoSEQ multiplex PCR; TCRdb's version includes in-frame clones alone and lacks a portion of them. The data hold millions of clones, with 80% to 95% observed a single time. CDR1 is MNHNY, CDR2 SVGAGI, per germline (reference sequence). V was trimmed by 7 bases and J by 7 bases, leaving 16 bases between them. The CDR3 contains 13 residues. The sample consisted of naive CD4+ T cells from PBMCs. Subset denoted: CD45RA+ positively selected. This receptor was obtained from a man younger than 35 in good health. Some clones in this sample may be carry-over from other donors' samples. The chain is built from TRBV6-6 and TRBJ1-1; a possible D gene is TRBD1 (5 bases). The CDR3 nucleotides read TGTGCCAGCACTGTCGGGGGTTCGGGTGAAGCTTTCTTT. Translation gives CASTVGGSGEAFF.